This T cell receptor beta chain was captured by sequencing in a study of blood T cell repertoires in COVID-19. Some clones are missing from TCRdb's copy, which holds only in-frame ones; the method was immunoSEQ multiplex PCR. The sample consists of 150,000 to 200,000 clones, about 83% of them appearing once. Patients of the Seattle cohort, enrolled during active infection, were followed longitudinally. In regard to this clone: This specimen includes other DNA sequences encoding the same CDR3.

This clonotype was sampled from a woman aged 70-85 years with COVID-19, enrolled during active disease. The sequenced sample consisted of peripheral blood.

The CDR3 coding sequence is TGCAGCGTTAGACTAGCGAGCACAGATACGCAGTATTTT. It specifies CSVRLASTDTQYF. The V and J genes are TRBV29-1 and TRBJ2-3; TRBD2 matches at 8 bases. This CDR3 is built from 13 residues. V was clipped by 5 bases and J by 0 bases; unmatched bases: 1. Germline assignment: CDR1 SQVTM and CDR2 ANQGSEA.